The sequence of this TCR beta chain was determined in a study of T cells in Graves' hyperthyroidism and ophthalmopathy. Broader study findings: Also found in blood were most expanded thyroid clonotypes above 0.001.

This clonotype was detected many times. Its specificity is unknown. Researchers amplified the TCR beta CDR3 regions from RNA transcripts. The TCR CDR3 first-round RT-PCR relied on the HTBI primer set. TCRdb redid the calling of the multiplex PCR reads with MiXCR, one entry per CDR3 protein. In the table there are 300,000 or so distinct CDR3 sequences, roughly 18% of which are singletons. For Graves' hyperthyroidism to be stable, ophthalmopathy could not progress within 18 months. Uncontrolled infections, other autoimmune diseases, pregnancy or lactation led to exclusion of patients. The CDR3 runs to 16 residues. With 2 bases clipped from V and 3 bases from J, the junction kept 7 bases outside the gene matches.

This sequence originates from a woman between 45 and 65 years old with Graves' hyperthyroidism. V usage is TRBV12-3 or TRBV12-4 and J usage is TRBJ2-3; 8 nucleotides match TRBD1. The sequenced sample was blood. DNA of the CDR3: TGTGCCAGCAGTTTATTGGCAGGGGGCCGTACAGATACGCAGTATTTT. Its protein is CASSLLAGGRTDTQYF.